This is a list of T cell receptor beta chains from one sample in a study of control samples from healthy donors and cancer patients. TCRdb keeps only in-frame clones here, not all; method: immunoSEQ multiplex PCR. The sample shows tens of thousands of clones, about 82% of them seen only once. Material for sequencing was blood. The receptors here all came from a man under 40 in good health. Both conserved end residues are part of each CDR3. Fields, in order: J gene, D gene, V gene, clone size, CDR3 protein, CDR3 DNA. A D gene is named only where the DNA matches it firmly. Clone size appears in some rows only: once, few, many, or a class for an expanded clone.

TRBJ1-2 - TRBV5-6 - CASSPGNGYTF TGTGCCAGCAGCCCAGGGAATGGCTACACCTTC
TRBJ1-1 - TRBV5-5 - CASSFEVSTEAFF TGTGCCAGCAGTTTCGAGGTAAGCACTGAAGCTTTCTTT
TRBJ2-1 - TRBV6-2/TRBV6-3 - CASSSYNSGKYNEQFF TGTGCCAGCAGTTCCTACAACTCCGGCAAGTACAATGAGCAGTTCTTC
TRBJ2-4 - TRBV24-1 few CATSDLYTGGASKNIQYF TGTGCCACCAGTGATTTGTACACGGGTGGGGCTAGCAAAAACATTCAGTACTTC
TRBJ2-1 TRBD2 TRBV5-1 - CASSFRSGTIIPEQFF TGCGCCAGCAGCTTCCGATCCGGGACTATTATCCCTGAGCAGTTCTTC
TRBJ2-2 - TRBV5-1 - CASSMADLGLLDGELFF TGCGCCAGCAGTATGGCCGATTTGGGCCTGTTGGACGGGGAGCTGTTTTTT
TRBJ2-2 TRBD2 TRBV5-1 - CASSSKLAGNTGELFF TGCGCCAGCAGCTCAAAACTAGCGGGGAACACCGGGGAGCTGTTTTTT
TRBJ2-1 - TRBV7-9 - CASSETSSYNEQFF TGTGCCAGCAGCGAGACTAGCTCCTACAATGAGCAGTTCTTC
TRBJ1-1 TRBD1 TRBV2 - CASSLDRGATEAFF TGTGCCAGCAGCTTGGACAGGGGGGCCACTGAAGCTTTCTTT
TRBJ2-2 TRBD1 TRBV10-2 - CASRDRGTGELFF TGCGCCAGCAGGGACAGGGGAACCGGGGAGCTGTTTTTT
TRBJ1-1 - TRBV6-2/TRBV6-3 - CASSPTGDEAFF TGTGCCAGCAGCCCAACTGGGGATGAAGCTTTCTTT
TRBJ1-6 TRBD1 TRBV19 - CASSTNRTGMGPPLHF TGTGCCAGTAGTACGAACAGGACAGGGATGGGGCCACCCCTCCACTTT
TRBJ2-3 - TRBV5-1 - CASSLGLADTQYF TGCGCCAGCAGCTTGGGACTAGCAGATACGCAGTATTTT
TRBJ2-1 - TRBV9 - CASSVESADNEQFF TGTGCCAGCAGCGTAGAGTCGGCGGACAATGAGCAGTTCTTC
TRBJ2-7 - TRBV30 - CAWSWSGLPYEQYF TGTGCCTGGAGTTGGTCTGGACTACCCTACGAGCAGTACTTC
TRBJ2-3 - TRBV12-3/TRBV12-4 - CASSPGGDTQYF TGTGCCAGCAGTCCGGGCGGGGATACGCAGTATTTT
TRBJ1-1 - TRBV21-1 many CASSTRTGDEGTEAFF TGTGCCAGCAGCACCAGGACAGGGGATGAGGGCACTGAAGCTTTCTTT
TRBJ2-2 - TRBV2 - CASKKNTGELFF TGTGCCAGCAAGAAGAACACCGGGGAGCTGTTTTTT
TRBJ2-3 TRBD1 TRBV7-9 - CASQGSRGDTQYF TGTGCCAGCCAAGGCTCCAGGGGGGATACGCAGTATTTT
TRBJ1-2 TRBD1 TRBV29-1 - CSVRRGQSAYGYTF TGCAGCGTTCGGAGGGGGCAGAGCGCGTATGGCTACACCTTC
TRBJ2-3 - TRBV4-2 - CASSQGVVSGTQYF TGTGCCAGCAGCCAAGGTGTGGTGTCGGGTACGCAGTATTTT
TRBJ1-5 - TRBV7-9 - CASSPAGWGGQPQHF TGTGCCAGCAGCCCGGCCGGGTGGGGAGGGCAGCCCCAGCATTTT
TRBJ2-1 - TRBV5-6 - CASSLRVGNEQFF TGTGCCAGCAGCTTAAGGGTGGGCAATGAGCAGTTCTTC
TRBJ1-1 - TRBV15 - CATSRDQMSGINTEAFF TGTGCCACCAGCAGAGATCAAATGTCGGGAATTAACACTGAAGCTTTCTTT
TRBJ1-1 - TRBV7-9 - CASSLPVWGGAEAFF TGTGCCAGCAGCTTACCCGTTTGGGGAGGAGCTGAAGCTTTCTTT
TRBJ2-7 TRBD1 TRBV18 - CASSEGASYEQYF TGTGCCAGCTCAGAGGGGGCCTCCTACGAGCAGTACTTC
TRBJ1-2 TRBD1 TRBV6-6 - CASTGGKGGYTF TGTGCGTCAACAGGGGGCAAGGGTGGCTACACCTTC
TRBJ2-4 - TRBV2 - CASSEDIPSAKNIQYF TGTGCCAGCAGTGAGGACATCCCTTCAGCCAAAAACATTCAGTACTTC